The sequence of this TCR beta chain was determined in a study of blood T cell repertoires in COVID-19. For the study at large: PBMCs, B-cell-depleted T cells, or T cells provided the cDNA or gDNA that made up the material.

Some clones are missing from TCRdb's copy, which holds only in-frame ones; the method was immunoSEQ multiplex PCR. The data hold some 120,000 clones, with about 85% observed a single time. Comments on this clone: The sample holds other DNA sequences that translate to the same CDR3.

The germline V gene encodes CDR1 SGHTA and CDR2 FQGNSA. The V and J ends lost 4 bases and 6 bases respectively, with 10 bases between them. CDR3 length equals 13 residues. The sample taken for sequencing was peripheral blood. The rearrangement links TRBV7-2 to TRBJ2-1, with TRBD2 as a possible D gene (5 bases). The clonotype originates from a man aged 40-50 years with acute or convalescent COVID-19. In DNA, the CDR3 is TGTGCCAGCAGCTCGCGAGGAGGCAATGAGCAGTTCTTC. This translates into CASSSRGGNEQFF.